This T cell receptor beta chain comes out of a study of CD8+ T cells in alopecia areata. Study background: Recipient mice, roughly 7-10-week-old female C3H/HeJ animals, received skin from 6-12-month-old C3H/HeJ graft donors with spontaneous alopecia.

Sequencing relied on a cDNA template that was reverse transcribed from extracted RNA. Clones were sequenced by immunoSEQ multiplex PCR, and TCRdb holds only the in-frame ones, with some missing. The sample holds 200,000 to 300,000 clones, and no clone turns up only once. The germline V gene encodes CDR1 NNHDY and CDR2 SYVADS. The CDR3 loop spans 14 amino acids. V was pared by 1 base and J by 0 bases, with 0 bases of the junction left unmatched. Many counts were recorded for this clone. Mouse names are used for the genes. The read finishes 4 residues shy of the CDR3 end, and the germline J gene is used to complete it. The same CDR3 arises from other DNA sequences in this sample as well. Combined cutaneous lymph node cells underwent sorting by CD4, CD8alpha, NKG2D, NKG2ACE and additional markers.

This chain connects TRBV13-3 to TRBJ1-2, with 7 bases that match TRBD1. The sequence was obtained from a C3H/HeJ mouse with alopecia areata. Mouse MHC haplotype: H2-k. Sequencing was carried out using CD4+ T cells sorted from a lymph node. CDR3 region: CASSDQGANSDYTF. CDR3 bases read: TGTGCCAGCAGTGATCAGGGGGCAAACTCC.